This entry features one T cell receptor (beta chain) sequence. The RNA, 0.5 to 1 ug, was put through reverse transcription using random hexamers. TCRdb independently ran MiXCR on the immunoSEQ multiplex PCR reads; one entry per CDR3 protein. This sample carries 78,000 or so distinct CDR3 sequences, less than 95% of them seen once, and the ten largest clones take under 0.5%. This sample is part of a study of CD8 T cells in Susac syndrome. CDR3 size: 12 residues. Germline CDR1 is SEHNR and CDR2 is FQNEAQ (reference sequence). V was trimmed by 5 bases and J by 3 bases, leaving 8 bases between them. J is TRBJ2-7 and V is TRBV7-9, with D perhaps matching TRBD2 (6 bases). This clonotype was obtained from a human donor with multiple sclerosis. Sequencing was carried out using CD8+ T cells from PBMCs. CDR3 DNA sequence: TGTGCCAGCAGCGCCGGGGGCTACGAGCAGTACTTC. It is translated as CASSAGGYEQYF.